These 7 T cell receptor beta chains were sequenced from one sample in a study of T cells in Graves' hyperthyroidism and ophthalmopathy. RNA transcripts gave rise to amplified TCR beta CDR3 regions. First-round RT-PCR targeting the TCR CDR3 was performed with the HTBI primer set. TCRdb re-called the multiplex PCR reads through MiXCR, storing one row per CDR3 protein. The sample holds fewer than 600,000 distinct CDR3 sequences; about an eighth are singletons and the top ten take 17%. The sequenced sample was blood. Receptors were obtained from a woman aged 18-29 years with Graves' hyperthyroidism.

The chain recombines TRBV6-6 with TRBJ1-3, with TRBD1 as a possible D gene (5 bases). V was trimmed by 0 bases and J by 0 bases, leaving 15 bases between them. This CDR3 has 18 residues. CDR1 and CDR2 from the germline V gene are MNHNY and SVGAGI (reference sequence). CDR3 nucleotides: TGTGCCAGCAGTTACTCCCGGGGCAGCTTGAGCTCTGGAAACACCATATATTTT. Protein product: CASSYSRGSLSSGNTIYF.

This clonotype showed up just a few times. The rearrangement uses TRBV5-6 and TRBJ2-7, with TRBD2 as a possible D gene (5 bases). The CDR3 totals 13 residues. The germline gives CDR1 SGHDT, CDR2 YYEEEE. V lost 4 bases, J lost 4 bases, and 12 bases lay in between. Here the CDR3 DNA reads TGTGCCAGCAGCGCCCCGGGGAGATACGAGCAGTACGTC. Translated, it gives CASSAPGRYEQYV.

This clonotype was observed many times. This sequence joins TRBV27 and TRBJ1-1; a possible D gene is TRBD1 (6 bases). Per germline, CDR1 MNHEY and CDR2 SMNVEV (reference sequence). The CDR3 loop spans 15 amino acids. Trimming left V 5 bases short and J 2 bases short, with 15 bases between. For the CDR3, the DNA is TGTGCCAGCAGTCCCCAGGACAGTAGAAACACTGAAGCTTTCTTT. This sequence encodes CASSPQDSRNTEAFF.

This clonotype was recorded at least ten times. This sequence joins TRBV13 and TRBJ2-7, with a weak D call TRBD1 (6 bases). CDR1 PRHDT and CDR2 FYEKMQ come from the germline V gene (reference sequence). CDR3 length: 14 amino acids. Trimming pared 5 bases from V and 3 bases from J, leaving 14 bases between. The CDR3 reads CASSPAGQIYEQYV. Here the CDR3 DNA reads TGTGCCAGCAGCCCTGCCGGACAGATCTACGAGCAGTACGTC.

This clonotype was counted between two and nine times. V gene TRBV20-1 combines with J gene TRBJ2-6, with TRBD2 identical over 8 bases. The CDR3 is 16 amino acids. The germline gives CDR1 DFQATT, CDR2 SNEGSKA (reference sequence). The junction had 6 bases not matched to a gene; V was cut back by 5 bases and J by 0 bases. CDR3 protein: CSAAGGINSGANVLTF. The CDR3 nucleotides are TGCAGTGCTGCGGGGGGAATTAACTCTGGGGCCAACGTCCTGACTTTC.

This clonotype was counted between two and nine times. This sequence joins TRBV19 and TRBJ2-2, with TRBD1 matching over 10 bases. The CDR3 covers 15 residues. The germline gives CDR1 LNHDA, CDR2 SQIVND (reference sequence). V was pared by 5 bases and J by 5 bases, with 5 bases of the junction left unmatched. The DNA of the CDR3 is TGTGCCAGTAGTGCCGGGACAGGGGATACCGGGGAGCTGTTTTTT. It is translated as CASSAGTGDTGELFF.

As DNA, the CDR3 is TGTGCCAGCAGCTCGAGTCCGGAGATGAACACTGAAGCTTTCTTT. This translates into CASSSSPEMNTEAFF. The rearrangement joins TRBV6-1 to TRBJ1-1; the D is unclear. This CDR3 is 15 amino acids long. Germline V lookup: CDR1 MNHNS, CDR2 SASEGT. Trimming stripped 6 bases from V and 0 bases from J, with 14 bases between.